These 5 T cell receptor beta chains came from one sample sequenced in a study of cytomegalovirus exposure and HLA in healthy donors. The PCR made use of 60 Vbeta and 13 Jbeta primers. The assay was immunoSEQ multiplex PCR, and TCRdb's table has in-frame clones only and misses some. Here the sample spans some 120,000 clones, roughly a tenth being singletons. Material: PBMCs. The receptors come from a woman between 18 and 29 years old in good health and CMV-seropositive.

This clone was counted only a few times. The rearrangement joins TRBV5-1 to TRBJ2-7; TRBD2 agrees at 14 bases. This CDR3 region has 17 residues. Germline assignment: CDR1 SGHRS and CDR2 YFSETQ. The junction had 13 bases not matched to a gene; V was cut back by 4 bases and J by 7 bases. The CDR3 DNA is TGCGCCAGCAGCCGGGGACTAGCGGGAGCCCTTTGGGGGGAGCAGTACTTC. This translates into CASSRGLAGALWGEQYF.

The CDR3 is CASSELSQSNQPQHF. The CDR3 DNA sequence: TGTGCCAGCAGTGAGTTGTCCCAGAGCAATCAGCCCCAGCATTTT. The chain is built from TRBV2 and TRBJ1-5; D gene unclear. CDR1 is SNHLY, CDR2 FYNNEI, per germline. The CDR3 runs 15 residues. With 3 bases removed from V and 1 base from J, the gap between germline ends came to 10 bases.

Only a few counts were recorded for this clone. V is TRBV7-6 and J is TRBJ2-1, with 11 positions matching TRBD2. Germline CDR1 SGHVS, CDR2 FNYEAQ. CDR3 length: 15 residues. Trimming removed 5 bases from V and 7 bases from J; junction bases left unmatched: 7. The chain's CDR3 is CASSDSGRAPNEQFF. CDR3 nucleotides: TGTGCCAGCAGCGATAGCGGGAGGGCCCCAAATGAGCAGTTCTTC.

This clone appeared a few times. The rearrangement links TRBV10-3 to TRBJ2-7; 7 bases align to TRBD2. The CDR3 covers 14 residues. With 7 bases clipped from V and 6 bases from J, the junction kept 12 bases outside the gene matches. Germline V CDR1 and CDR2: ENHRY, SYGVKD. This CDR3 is CAIKFGGSGGEQYF. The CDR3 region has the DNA TGTGCCATCAAATTCGGCGGGAGTGGGGGCGAGCAGTACTTC.

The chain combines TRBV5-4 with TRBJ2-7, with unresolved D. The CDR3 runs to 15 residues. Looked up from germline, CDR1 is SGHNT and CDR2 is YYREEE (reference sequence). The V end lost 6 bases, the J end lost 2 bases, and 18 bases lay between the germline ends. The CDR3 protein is CASNPSPQEAYEQYF. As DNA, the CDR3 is TGTGCCAGCAACCCAAGCCCCCAGGAAGCCTACGAGCAGTACTTC. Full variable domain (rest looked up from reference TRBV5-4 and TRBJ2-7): ETGVTQSPTHLIKTRGQQVTLRCSSQSGHNTVSWYQQALGQGPQFIFQYYREEENGRGNFPPRFSGLQFPNYSSELNVNALELDDSALYLCASNPSPQEAYEQYFGPGTRLTVT.